This paragraph reports one T cell receptor (beta chain). Its specificity is unknown. This CDR3 contains 13 residues. V dropped 5 bases and J dropped 3 bases, with 8 bases sitting between them. Looked up from germline, CDR1 is MNHNS and CDR2 is SASEGT. Diagnostic assessment was based on clinical symptoms, serum thyroxine and TRAb, thyroid ultrasound and orbital computed tomography. This sample is drawn from a study of T cells in Graves' hyperthyroidism and ophthalmopathy. General observations from the study: Blood also carried most thyroid clonotypes expanded above 0.001.

What was amplified from RNA transcripts were TCR beta CDR3 regions. Primed by the HTBI set, a first-round RT-PCR was run on the TCR CDR3. TCRdb processed the multiplex PCR reads anew with MiXCR; each CDR3 protein has one entry. The repertoire holds around 620,000 distinct CDR3 sequences, about 14% seen once, with roughly 7% in the top ten. The chain uses TRBV6-1 and TRBJ1-3; no definite D call. The TCR was taken from a woman aged 18-35 years with Graves' ophthalmopathy. Sequencing used blood. The CDR3 sequence is CASSSAGGNTIYF. In DNA form, the CDR3 reads TGTGCCAGCAGTTCTGCGGGTGGAAACACCATATATTTT.